This T cell receptor (beta chain) comes out of a study of cytomegalovirus exposure and HLA in healthy donors. Study at large: Out of 398 genotyped donors, roughly 80% belonged to the Caucasian-associated ancestry cluster. Study-wide results and caveats: Sequencing probably produced one cluster of sequence variants that were highly shared.

V dropped 1 base and J dropped 2; count of bases not matched to a gene: 7. The CDR3 is 16 amino acids. The germline V gene has CDR1 MNHEY and CDR2 SVGAGI. The PCR used 60 Vbeta and 13 Jbeta primers. Profiling relied on immunoSEQ multiplex PCR, and the TCRdb table lists in-frame clones only, not all of them. This sample has 220,000 or so clones, with roughly 80% found just once. A note on this clone: No antigen is known for it.

Input material: PBMCs. The source of this sequence is a male donor in good health and CMV-seronegative. The V and J genes are TRBV6-5 and TRBJ1-1; 7 bases line up with TRBD1. This CDR3 is CASSYWRGRGNTEAFF. The CDR3 DNA follows: TGTGCCAGCAGTTACTGGAGGGGGCGAGGAAACACTGAAGCTTTCTTT.